Following are 16 T cell receptor beta chains from one sample sequenced in a study of T cell responses to AZD1222 COVID-19 vaccine (dated by TCRdb to 2020 to 2022). Libraries were constructed by the immunoSEQ multiplex PCR assay. The immuneACCESS repertoire file appears here via TCRdb, limited to in-frame rearrangements. These files lack a portion of the clones; in checked studies, under half of the deficit traces to unresolved V genes, and the cause of the others is not known. This sample is represented by about 120,000 clones; approximately 90% of them were singletons. The ten largest account for about 3% of the sample. The time point label for this specimen denotes: about 28 days (+/-7) after the second vaccine dose. Material: peripheral blood, obtained 28 days after the second AZD1222 dose. Every receptor here comes from an adult who received the AZD1222 COVID-19 vaccine.

The rearrangement uses TRBV28 and TRBJ2-7; 8 positions agree with TRBD1. The V gene's germline CDR1 is MDHEN and CDR2 SYDVKM. After removal of 4 bases from V and 0 bases from J, the junction contained 5 bases not matched to a gene. The CDR3 sequence is 15 residues long. The CDR3 protein is CASSSPGTGSYEQYF. CDR3 bases: TGTGCCAGCAGTTCCCCCGGGACAGGCTCCTACGAGCAGTACTTC.

This chain uses TRBV6-1 with TRBJ1-5, with D uncertain. Trimming removed 2 bases at V and 5 bases at J, with 19 bases between. Looked up from germline, CDR1 is MNHNS and CDR2 is SASEGT. The CDR3 is 17 residues long. CDR3 nucleotide sequence: TGTGCCAGCAGTGAATCTGTTTACTGGGGAACGGATCAGCCCCAGCATTTT. Its protein product is CASSESVYWGTDQPQHF.

This rearrangement joins TRBV10-3 to TRBJ1-1; 8 nucleotides line up with TRBD1. The CDR3 spans 13 residues. Germline V gives CDR1 ENHRY, CDR2 SYGVKD. V gave up 10 bases and J gave up 1 base; unmatched junction bases: 5. CDR3 protein: CATSDRGNTEAFF. DNA for the CDR3: TGTGCCACTTCAGACAGGGGGAACACTGAAGCTTTCTTT.

This sequence joins TRBV10-1 and TRBJ2-2, with 7 bases fitting TRBD1. The CDR3 has 13 residues. CDR1 and CDR2 (germline): WNHNN, SYGVQD (reference sequence). The V gene end was trimmed by 6 bases and the J gene end by 6 bases; junction bases not matched to a gene: 4. The CDR3 DNA is TGCGCCAGCAGAGCGACAGGGTCCGGGGAGCTGTTTTTT. Encoded protein: CASRATGSGELFF.

The chain carries TRBV6-5 and TRBJ1-4; the D is unclear. Per the germline V gene, CDR1 is MNHEY and CDR2 is SVGAGI. Trimming removed 6 bases at V and 7 bases at J, with 15 bases between. This CDR3 region has 14 residues. The CDR3 nucleotides are TGTGCCAGCAGACCCGGAGGAGTACCTGAAAAACTGTTTTTT. It specifies CASRPGGVPEKLFF.

Comment on this clone: No DNA is shown, since the ends of the CDR3 on it are uncertain; the CDR3 is the one TCRdb lists. This chain uses TRBV6-5 with TRBJ1-6. The CDR3 is 16 amino acids long, termini counted. From germline, CDR1 is MNHEY and CDR2 SVGAGI. The CDR3 protein is CASSSSGGLSNSPLHF.

The chain has TRBV7-9 and TRBJ2-7; possibly TRBD1 for D (6 bases). This CDR3 region has 15 residues. CDR1 is SEHNR, CDR2 FQNEAQ, per germline (reference sequence). V lost 5 bases to trimming and J lost 7 bases, with 21 bases between them. CDR3 loop: CASSQSQGGQGEQYF. The DNA of the CDR3 is TGTGCCAGCAGCCAAAGTCAGGGCGGTCAGGGGGAGCAGTACTTC.

DNA for the CDR3: TGCGCCAGCAGTGACCCCTCGGGACAGAACTATGGCTACACCTTC. Encoded protein: CASSDPSGQNYGYTF. This chain connects TRBV10-2 to TRBJ1-2, with TRBD1 matching over 7 bases. Losses at the gene ends were 3 bases for V and 2 bases for J; bases not matched to a gene: 6. Germline CDR1 WSHSY, CDR2 SAAADI. The CDR3 runs to 15 residues.

The V call is TRBV3-1 (or the pseudogene TRBV3-2), the J call TRBJ1-1; the D gene is possibly TRBD1 (5 bases). Germline lookup yields CDR1 LGHDT and CDR2 YNNKEL (reference sequence). The CDR3 extends over 16 amino acids. V lost 4 bases, J lost 1 base, and 16 bases lay in between. CDR3 nucleotide sequence: TGTGCCAGCAGCCTACTAATTGGGGGGGGGAACACTGAAGCTTTCTTT. As protein: CASSLLIGGGNTEAFF.

The table lists this clone with a count of one. CDR3 residues: CASTPPGFNYGYTF. The CDR3 bases are TGTGCCAGCACCCCCCCCGGGTTTAACTATGGCTACACCTTC. The chain couples TRBV13 to TRBJ1-2; D is unresolved. The V and J ends lost 7 bases and 1 base respectively, with 13 bases between them. This CDR3 is built from 14 residues. Germline V gene sequence: CDR1 PRHDT, CDR2 FYEKMQ (reference sequence).

The rearrangement joins TRBV7-9 to TRBJ1-1, with 11 bases matching TRBD1. The length of the CDR3 is 15 residues. The germline V gene encodes CDR1 SEHNR and CDR2 FQNEAQ (reference sequence). V lost 7 bases, J lost 4 bases, and 8 bases stayed unmatched. The CDR3 protein is CASNPRTGGSTEAFF. The CDR3 nucleotides are TGTGCCAGCAACCCTCGGACAGGGGGCTCCACTGAAGCTTTCTTT.

This clone has only a few counts. This rearrangement joins TRBV6-5 to TRBJ1-2, with TRBD1 matching over 9 bases. The CDR3 extends over 14 amino acids. The V gene's germline CDR1 is MNHEY and CDR2 SVGAGI. The V and J ends lost 5 bases and 5 bases, in that order; junction bases with no gene match: 6. For the CDR3, the DNA is TGTGCCAGCAGTACAGGGGGCCCGAAGTATGGCTACACCTTC. Translation gives CASSTGGPKYGYTF.

This clone was seen repeatedly, ten times or more. The chain has TRBV29-1 and TRBJ2-7, with TRBD1 matching over 7 bases. The length of the CDR3 is 13 residues. Germline V gene sequence: CDR1 SQVTM, CDR2 ANQGSEA. The V segment lost 4 bases and the J segment 0 bases; nucleotides outside the gene matches: 3. The CDR3 DNA is TGCAGCGTTGTCCGGGACAGCTCCTACGAGCAGTACTTC. The encoded protein is CSVVRDSSYEQYF.

This clone occurred once. The rearrangement links TRBV11-2 to TRBJ2-2; D remains ambiguous. The length of the CDR3 is 11 residues. Germline V gene sequence: CDR1 SGHAT, CDR2 FQNNGV. Trimming stripped 7 bases from V and 8 bases from J, with 8 bases between. DNA of the CDR3: TGTGCCAGCACCCTGCTAGGGGAGCTGTTTTTT. Its translation is CASTLLGELFF.

This chain uses TRBV7-9 with TRBJ1-4; unclear D gene. Germline V lookup: CDR1 SEHNR, CDR2 FQNEAQ (reference sequence). CDR3 length: 16 residues. Deletions cut 5 bases from V and 0 bases from J, with 13 bases between. CDR3 DNA sequence: TGTGCCAGCAGCGGACGGAGGAGTTCAACTAATGAAAAACTGTTTTTT. Protein: CASSGRRSSTNEKLFF.

This sequence joins TRBV10-2 and TRBJ2-3, with D possibly TRBD2 on 6 matching bases. Trimming stripped 2 bases from V and 4 bases from J, with 13 bases between. CDR1 is WSHSY and CDR2 is SAAADI in the germline V gene. This CDR3 region has 15 residues. CDR3 in DNA: TGCGCCAGCAGTGAGGGGCTAGCGCGGCCAGATACGCAGTATTTT. Protein sequence: CASSEGLARPDTQYF.